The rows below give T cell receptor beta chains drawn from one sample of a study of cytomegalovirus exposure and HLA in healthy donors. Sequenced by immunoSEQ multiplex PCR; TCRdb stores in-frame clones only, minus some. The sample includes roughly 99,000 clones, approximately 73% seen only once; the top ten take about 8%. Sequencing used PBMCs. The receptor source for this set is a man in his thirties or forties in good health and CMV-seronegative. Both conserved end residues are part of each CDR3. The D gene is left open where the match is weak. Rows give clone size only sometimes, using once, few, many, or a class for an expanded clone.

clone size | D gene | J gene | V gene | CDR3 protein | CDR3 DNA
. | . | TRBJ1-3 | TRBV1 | CTSSPRPPGQWRNTIYF | TGCACCAGCAGCCCACGCCCTCCGGGACAGTGGAGGAACACCATATATTTT
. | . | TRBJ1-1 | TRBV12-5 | CASGPTTGQSTEAFF | TGTGCTAGTGGTCCGACGACAGGCCAGAGCACTGAAGCTTTCTTT
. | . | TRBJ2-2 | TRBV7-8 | CASSTQTGYNTGELFF | TGTGCCAGCAGCACACAGACAGGCTATAACACCGGGGAGCTGTTTTTT
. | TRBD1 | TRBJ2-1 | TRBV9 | CASSVVGTGSYNEQFF | TGTGCCAGCAGCGTAGTTGGGACAGGCTCCTACAATGAGCAGTTCTTC
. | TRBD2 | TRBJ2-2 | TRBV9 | CASSVVTSANTGELFF | TGTGCCAGCAGCGTCGTCACTAGCGCGAACACCGGGGAGCTGTTTTTT
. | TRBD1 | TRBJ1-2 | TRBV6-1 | CASSSYRGQGDGHTF | TGTGCCAGCAGTTCTTATCGGGGACAGGGAGACGGCCACACCTTC
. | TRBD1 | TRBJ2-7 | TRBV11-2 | CASSSFRTRTGDYEQYF | TGTGCCAGCAGCTCCTTCAGGACAAGGACAGGGGACTACGAGCAGTACTTC
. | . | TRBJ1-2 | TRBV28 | CASSVVEAYGYTF | TGTGCCAGCAGTGTAGTGGAGGCTTATGGCTACACCTTC
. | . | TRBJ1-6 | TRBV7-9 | CASSSSTSPPLHF | TGTGCCAGCAGCTCGTCGACTAGTCCACCCCTCCACTTT
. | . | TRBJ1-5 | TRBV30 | CAWNYRGSHQPQHF | TGTGCCTGGAACTATAGGGGGTCCCATCAGCCCCAGCATTTT
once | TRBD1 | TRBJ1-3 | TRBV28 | CASSTTRQGSGNTIYF | TGTGCCAGCAGCACAACAAGACAGGGATCTGGAAACACCATATATTTT
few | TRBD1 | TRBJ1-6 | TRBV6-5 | CASSWSPQGGSPLHF | TGTGCCAGCAGTTGGTCGCCCCAAGGGGGCTCACCCCTCCACTTT
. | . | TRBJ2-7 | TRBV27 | CASTMRGSYEQYF | TGTGCCAGCACCATGAGGGGGTCCTACGAGCAGTACTTC
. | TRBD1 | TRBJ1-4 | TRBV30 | CAWSVLGQGLAKLFF | TGTGCCTGGAGTGTATTGGGACAGGGGCTGGCAAAACTGTTTTTT
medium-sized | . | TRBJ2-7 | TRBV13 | CASSPWDNYEQYF | TGTGCCAGCAGCCCCTGGGACAACTACGAGCAGTACTTC